The clone carrying this TCR beta chain was seen ten or more times. Its antigen is not known. These data belong to a study of regulatory T cells in long-lasting Graves disease. Study details: Persistence in Graves' disease denoted antithyroid drug use beyond 5 years alongside positive TSH receptor antibodies. Findings and caveats of the study: Fewer public clonotypes were shared by new patients (approximately 970) than by persistent patients (around 2,900). Persistent disease was associated with favored TRBV28 usage and with favored use of TRBJ1-2 and TRBJ2-5.

V lost 5 bases and J lost 3, with 16 bases in between. The CDR3 loop spans 15 amino acids. Germline CDR1 MNHEY, CDR2 SMNVEV (reference sequence). The sample's time point: persistent/refractory GD, antithyroid drugs over 5 years with positive TRAb. PBMC RNA was the source of the TCR library. EDTA tubes were used for drawing nine milliliters of peripheral blood. Combining iRepertoire HTBI primers with Arm-PCR of CDR3 regions, the authors built TCR beta libraries. Using its own MiXCR run on the multiplex PCR reads, TCRdb lists one record per CDR3 protein. The sample has about 660,000 distinct CDR3 sequences, approximately 29% seen once.

The chain combines TRBV27 with TRBJ1-2; no definite D call. The receptor comes from a female donor with Graves disease. Sequenced material: peripheral blood mononuclear cells (PBMCs), taken when the disease was refractory, from a patient treated with antithyroid drugs. This CDR3 is CASSPLRGRDYGYTF. CDR3 DNA sequence: TGTGCCAGCAGTCCCCTACGGGGAAGGGACTATGGCTACACCTTC.